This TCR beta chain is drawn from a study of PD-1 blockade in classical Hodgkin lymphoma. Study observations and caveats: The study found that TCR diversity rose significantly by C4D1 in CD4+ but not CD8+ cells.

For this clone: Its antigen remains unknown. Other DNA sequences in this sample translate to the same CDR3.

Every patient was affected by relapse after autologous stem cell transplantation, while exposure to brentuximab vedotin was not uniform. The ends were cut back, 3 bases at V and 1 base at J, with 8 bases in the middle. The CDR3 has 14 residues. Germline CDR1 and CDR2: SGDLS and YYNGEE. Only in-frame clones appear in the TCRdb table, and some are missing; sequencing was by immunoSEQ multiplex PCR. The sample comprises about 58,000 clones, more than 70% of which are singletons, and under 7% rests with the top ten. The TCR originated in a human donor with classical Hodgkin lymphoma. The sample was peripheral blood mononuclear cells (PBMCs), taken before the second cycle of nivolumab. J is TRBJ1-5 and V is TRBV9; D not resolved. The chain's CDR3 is CASSGPLSNQPQHF. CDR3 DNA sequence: TGTGCCAGCAGCGGTCCCCTAAGCAATCAGCCCCAGCATTTT.